The rows below give T cell receptor beta chains drawn from one sample of a study of CD8 T cells in Susac syndrome. TCRdb itself ran the immunoSEQ multiplex PCR reads through MiXCR, one entry per CDR3 protein. The sample contains 70,000 to 100,000 distinct CDR3 sequences, 95% to 97% of which appear only once. Sequencing was carried out using CD8+ T cells from PBMCs. The receptors shown here come from a human donor with Susac syndrome. Both conserved end residues are part of each CDR3. The D gene is left open where the match is weak. Rows give clone size only sometimes, using once, few, many, or a class for an expanded clone.

d_call j_call clone_size v_call cdr3_aa cdr3_nt
TRBD1 TRBJ2-7 NA TRBV29-1 CSFRTGLSKEQYF TGCAGCTTCAGGACAGGGCTTTCTAAGGAGCAGTACTTC
TRBD2 TRBJ2-1 NA TRBV5-1 CASSTSGNPYNEQFF TGCGCCAGCAGCACGAGCGGGAACCCCTACAATGAGCAGTTCTTC
NA TRBJ2-5 few TRBV18 CASSPGDQETQYF TGTGCCAGCAGCCCCGGCGATCAAGAGACCCAGTACTTC
NA TRBJ1-1 NA TRBV5-6 CASSLVRGVNTEAFF TGTGCCAGCAGCTTGGTAAGGGGAGTCAACACTGAAGCTTTCTTT
NA TRBJ2-3 once TRBV3-1 CASSTGFGGHGTDTQYF TGTGCCAGCAGCACAGGGTTTGGGGGTCATGGCACAGATACGCAGTATTTT
NA TRBJ2-1 NA TRBV20-1 CSAPTEFRNEQFF TGCAGTGCCCCGACCGAGTTTCGGAATGAGCAGTTCTTC
NA TRBJ1-1 NA TRBV18 CASSPLGGTEAFF TGTGCCAGCTCACCCCTTGGGGGCACTGAAGCTTTCTTT
TRBD1 TRBJ1-2 NA TRBV11-2 CASSLDVETGAGYTF TGTGCCAGCAGCTTAGATGTAGAGACAGGGGCCGGCTACACCTTC
TRBD1 TRBJ2-5 NA TRBV5-4 CASSLRQGRLLTQETQYF TGTGCCAGCAGCTTGAGACAGGGGAGGCTACTCACACAAGAGACCCAGTACTTC
TRBD2 TRBJ2-5 NA TRBV6-1 CASSLDISGGRETQYF TGTGCCAGCAGCCTCGACATTAGCGGGGGGCGGGAGACCCAGTACTTC
NA TRBJ1-1 few TRBV5-4 CASSLTSLNTEAFF TGTGCCAGCAGCTTGACATCCTTGAACACTGAAGCTTTCTTT
NA TRBJ1-2 NA TRBV30 CAWSVMGGRDNYGYTF TGTGCCTGGAGTGTAATGGGGGGGAGGGATAACTATGGCTACACCTTC
NA TRBJ2-3 NA TRBV20-1 CSARVLDRISDTQYF TGCAGTGCTAGAGTTCTAGACAGGATCTCAGATACGCAGTATTTT
TRBD1 TRBJ1-2 NA TRBV6-6 CASIGTGGTNYGYTF TGTGCCAGCATTGGGACAGGCGGAACTAACTATGGCTACACCTTC
TRBD1 TRBJ2-7 NA TRBV29-1 CSATISVNRGIYEQYF TGCAGCGCGACGATATCTGTCAACAGGGGGATCTACGAGCAGTACTTC
TRBD1 TRBJ1-4 NA TRBV25-1 CASSSWGQGDEKLFF TGTGCCAGCAGTTCGTGGGGACAGGGGGATGAAAAACTGTTTTTT
NA TRBJ1-6 NA TRBV11-2 CASSFKSVTRGNSPLHF TGTGCCAGCAGCTTCAAATCAGTGACACGAGGGAATTCACCCCTCCACTTT
TRBD1 TRBJ1-2 NA TRBV5-6 CASSLTGTGGGGYTF TGTGCCAGCAGCTTGACCGGGACAGGGGGCGGTGGCTACACCTTC
NA TRBJ1-2 NA TRBV9 CASSVGPDNYGYTF TGTGCCAGCAGTGTGGGTCCAGATAACTATGGCTACACCTTC
NA TRBJ2-1 NA TRBV30 CAPESGALDEQFF TGTGCCCCCGAGTCGGGGGCGTTGGATGAGCAGTTCTTC
TRBD1 TRBJ1-2 NA TRBV2 CASRPGTGDYGYTF TGTGCCAGCAGGCCCGGGACAGGGGACTATGGCTACACCTTC
TRBD1 TRBJ1-2 NA TRBV4-1 CASSPTGQGFYGYTF TGCGCCAGCAGCCCAACCGGACAGGGATTCTATGGCTACACCTTC
NA TRBJ1-2 NA TRBV5-1 CASSAQSVDYGYTF TGCGCCAGCAGCGCTCAATCCGTCGACTATGGCTACACCTTC
TRBD2 TRBJ2-3 NA TRBV7-3 CASSSWTSGDTDTQYF TGTGCCAGCAGCTCCTGGACTAGCGGGGACACAGATACGCAGTATTTT
NA TRBJ1-2 NA TRBV7-9 CASSLGDFYTF TGTGCCAGCAGCTTAGGAGACTTCTACACCTTC
TRBD1 TRBJ2-7 NA TRBV29-1 CSVGGQGTSYEQYF TGCAGCGTTGGGGGACAGGGGACTTCCTACGAGCAGTACTTC
TRBD1 TRBJ1-4 NA TRBV25-1 CASSGFFRQGSEKLFF TGTGCCAGCAGTGGGTTTTTCCGACAGGGAAGCGAAAAACTGTTTTTT
TRBD1 TRBJ1-2 NA TRBV30 CAGSKGTGGTGYTF TGTGCCGGGTCCAAGGGGACAGGGGGGACTGGCTACACCTTC
TRBD2 TRBJ2-1 NA TRBV7-9 CASSFTSGGAYNEQFF TGTGCCAGCAGCTTCACTAGCGGGGGCGCCTACAATGAGCAGTTCTTC
NA TRBJ1-2 NA TRBV9 CASSVGDSQGSTRGYTF TGTGCCAGCAGCGTAGGTGACAGCCAGGGCTCGACTCGAGGCTACACCTTC
TRBD1 TRBJ1-6 NA TRBV6-6 CASRSTGQWDSPLHF TGTGCCAGCAGATCGACAGGGCAATGGGATTCACCCCTCCACTTT
NA TRBJ2-1 NA TRBV9 CASSTDGRSYNEQFF TGTGCCAGCAGCACTGACGGAAGGTCCTACAATGAGCAGTTCTTC
NA TRBJ1-5 NA TRBV4-3 CASSLDSSMNQPQHF TGCGCCAGCAGCCTAGACAGCTCAATGAATCAGCCCCAGCATTTT
NA TRBJ2-7 NA TRBV13 CASSFGRGGGKQYF TGTGCCAGCAGCTTCGGGAGAGGCGGGGGCAAGCAGTACTTC
TRBD2 TRBJ2-5 once TRBV6-2/TRBV6-3 CASSYSILAGGTQYF TGTGCCAGCAGTTACTCGATACTAGCGGGGGGGACCCAGTACTTC
TRBD1 TRBJ1-1 once TRBV9 CASSTRDSKNTEAFF TGTGCCAGCAGCACCCGGGACAGCAAGAACACTGAAGCTTTCTTT
NA TRBJ2-1 NA TRBV3-1 CASSRTGSNEQFF TGTGCCAGCAGCCGGACTGGATCTAATGAGCAGTTCTTC
TRBD1 TRBJ2-7 NA TRBV9 CASSVELLNPMGTGRSYEQYF TGTGCCAGCAGCGTAGAGCTACTAAACCCCATGGGGACAGGCCGCTCCTACGAGCAGTACTTC
NA TRBJ1-5 NA TRBV30 CAWSVADSVNQPQHF TGTGCCTGGAGTGTAGCGGACAGTGTCAATCAGCCCCAGCATTTT
NA TRBJ2-3 once TRBV7-9 CASSPGTTTDTQYF TGTGCCAGCAGCCCAGGGACGACCACAGATACGCAGTATTTT
TRBD2 TRBJ2-1 NA TRBV7-3 CASSPERGAYNEQFF TGTGCCAGCAGCCCCGAGCGGGGGGCCTACAATGAGCAGTTCTTC
NA TRBJ2-3 NA TRBV30 CAWSEDGGDTQYF TGTGCCTGGAGTGAGGACGGAGGGGATACGCAGTATTTT
TRBD2 TRBJ2-7 NA TRBV10-3 CAIGSGGSYEQYF TGTGCCATCGGGAGCGGGGGTTCCTACGAGCAGTACTTC